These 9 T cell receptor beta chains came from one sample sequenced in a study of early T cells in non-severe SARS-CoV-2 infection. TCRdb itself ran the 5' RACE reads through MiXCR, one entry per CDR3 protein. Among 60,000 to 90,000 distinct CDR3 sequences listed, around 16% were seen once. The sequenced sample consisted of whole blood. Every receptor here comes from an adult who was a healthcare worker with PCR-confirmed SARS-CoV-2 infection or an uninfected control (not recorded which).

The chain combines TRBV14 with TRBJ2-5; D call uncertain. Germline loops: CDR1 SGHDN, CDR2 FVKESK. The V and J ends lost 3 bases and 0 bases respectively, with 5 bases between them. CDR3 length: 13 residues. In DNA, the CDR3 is TGTGCCAGCAGCCAGCAGGACCAAGAGACCCAGTACTTC. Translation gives CASSQQDQETQYF.

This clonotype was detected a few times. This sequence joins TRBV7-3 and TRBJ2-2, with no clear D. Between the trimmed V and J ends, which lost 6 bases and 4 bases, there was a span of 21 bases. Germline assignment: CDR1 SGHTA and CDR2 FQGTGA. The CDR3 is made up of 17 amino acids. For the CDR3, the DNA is TGTGCCAGCAGACTCGCGGATCGTTCCAGGAGCACCGGGGAGCTGTTTTTT. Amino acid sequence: CASRLADRSRSTGELFF.

For the CDR3, the DNA is TGCAGCGTCGGGCAGAGCACTGAAGCTTTCTTT. Its translation is CSVGQSTEAFF. The genes are TRBV29-1 and TRBJ1-1; D ambiguous. V was clipped by 6 bases and J by 4 bases, with 9 bases between them. Looked up from germline, CDR1 is SQVTM and CDR2 is ANQGSEA. The CDR3 extends over 11 amino acids.

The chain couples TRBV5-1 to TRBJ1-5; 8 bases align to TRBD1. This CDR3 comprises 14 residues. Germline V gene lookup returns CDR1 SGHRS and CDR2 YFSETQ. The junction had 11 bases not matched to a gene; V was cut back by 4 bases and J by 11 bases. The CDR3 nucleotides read TGCGCCAGCAGCCCTGGACAGGGTCCTTATTCCCAGCATTTT. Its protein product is CASSPGQGPYSQHF.

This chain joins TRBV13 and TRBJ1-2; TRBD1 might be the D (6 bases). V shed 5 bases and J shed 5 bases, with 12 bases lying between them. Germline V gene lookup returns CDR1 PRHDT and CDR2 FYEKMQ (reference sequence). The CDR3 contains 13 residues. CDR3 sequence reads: CASSQGLGYGYTF. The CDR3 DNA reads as TGTGCCAGCAGCCAGGGGTTAGGGTATGGCTACACCTTC.

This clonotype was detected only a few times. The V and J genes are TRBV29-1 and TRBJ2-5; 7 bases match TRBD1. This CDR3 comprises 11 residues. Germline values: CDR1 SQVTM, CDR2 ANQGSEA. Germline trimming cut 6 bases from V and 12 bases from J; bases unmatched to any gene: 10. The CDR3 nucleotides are TGCAGCGTCGGGACAGCCCGGGCGGAGTACTTC. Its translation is CSVGTARAEYF.

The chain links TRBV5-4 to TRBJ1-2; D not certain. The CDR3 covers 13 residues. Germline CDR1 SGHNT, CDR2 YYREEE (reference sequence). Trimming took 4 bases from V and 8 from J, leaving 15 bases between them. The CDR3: CASSADSHRGYTF. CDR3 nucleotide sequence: TGTGCCAGCAGCGCGGACTCTCACCGGGGCTACACCTTC.

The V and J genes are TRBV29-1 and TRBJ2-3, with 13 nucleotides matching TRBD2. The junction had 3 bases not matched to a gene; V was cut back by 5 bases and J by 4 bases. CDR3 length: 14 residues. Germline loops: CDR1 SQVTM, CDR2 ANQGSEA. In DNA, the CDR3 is TGCAGCGTTCCCGGACTAGCGGGGGCAGATACGCAGTATTTT. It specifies CSVPGLAGADTQYF.

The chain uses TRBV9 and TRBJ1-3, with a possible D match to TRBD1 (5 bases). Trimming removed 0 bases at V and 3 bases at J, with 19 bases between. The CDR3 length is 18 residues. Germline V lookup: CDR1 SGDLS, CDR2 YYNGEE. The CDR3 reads CASSVGQTGTGIGNTIYF. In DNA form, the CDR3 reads TGTGCCAGCAGCGTAGGCCAAACCGGGACGGGGATTGGAAACACCATATATTTT.